The 2 T cell receptor beta chains in this list originate from one sample, sequenced in a study of blood T cells in healthy people across ages. A second PCR of about 7 to 12 cycles used a sample-barcoded 5' primer and a J-beta primer mix. TCRdb independently ran MiXCR on the 5' RACE reads; one entry per CDR3 protein. The table has 1.5 million to 2 million distinct CDR3 sequences, 49% seen once; the top ten hold less than 2.5%. Sequenced sample: blood. The receptors shown here come from a woman in her forties in good health.

This clonotype showed up just a few times. The gene calls are TRBV20-1 and TRBJ2-4; 7 bases map to TRBD1. The V and J ends lost 3 bases and 8 bases, in that order; junction bases with no gene match: 7. Germline assignment: CDR1 DFQATT and CDR2 SNEGSKA (reference sequence). The CDR3 sequence is 13 residues long. The CDR3 sequence: CSASRVGTDIQYF. CDR3 nucleotides: TGCAGTGCTAGTCGGGTAGGGACAGACATTCAGTACTTC.

This chain links TRBV28 with TRBJ2-4; TRBD1 is a possible D gene (6 bases). This CDR3 is 18 amino acids long. V lost 6 bases and J 0 bases, leaving 21 bases between the germline ends. Germline values: CDR1 MDHEN, CDR2 SYDVKM. As DNA, the CDR3 is TGTGCCAGCAGCCCTCCCCCGAGGACAGTTGTAGCCAAAAACATTCAGTACTTC. Translation: CASSPPPRTVVAKNIQYF.